This T cell receptor (beta chain) was recorded in a study of OX40 agonist ivuxolimab in advanced cancers. Generated by immunoSEQ multiplex PCR, the TCRdb table keeps only in-frame clones and is missing some. The data hold around 85,000 clones, with about 90% observed a single time. Trimming pared 3 bases from V and 2 bases from J, leaving 1 base between. The germline gives CDR1 SGHNT, CDR2 YYREEE (reference sequence). CDR3 size: 11 residues. About this clone itself: The sample has other DNA sequences that encode this CDR3 too.

This sequence joins TRBV5-4 and TRBJ2-3; D call uncertain. This TCR was recovered from an adult with an advanced solid tumor such as melanoma, head and neck, liver or kidney cancer. The starting material was CD4+ or CD8+ T cells sorted from blood, obtained in a trial of the OX40 agonist ivuxolimab. CDR3 nucleotide sequence: TGTGCCAGCAGCTACACAGATACGCAGTATTTT. It is translated as CASSYTDTQYF.